One and the same sample provided the 29 T cell receptor beta chains below, sequenced in a study of identical twins. One entry per CDR3 protein results from TCRdb running MiXCR on the 5' RACE reads. In the table there are more than 1.5 million distinct CDR3 sequences, around a third of which are singletons. Sequencing input: cord blood. The receptors were sampled from a newborn girl in good health.

This clonotype was counted ten times or more. The DNA of the CDR3 is TGTGCCAGCAGTCGTGAAGGGGGGGGCTCCTACAATGAGCAGTTCTTC. It encodes CASSREGGGSYNEQFF. This chain joins TRBV5-6 and TRBJ2-1, with a possible D match to TRBD2 (7 bases). The V end was cut by 5 bases, the J end by 0 bases, with 15 bases between. The CDR3 runs to 16 residues. Germline lookup yields CDR1 SGHDT and CDR2 YYEEEE.

The chain joins TRBV7-8 to TRBJ2-7, with TRBD1 as a possible D gene (5 bases). The germline CDR1 and CDR2 sequences are SGHVS and FQNEAQ. Trimming took off 2 bases at V and 3 bases at J, with 14 bases between the two ends. The CDR3 has 15 residues. The chain's CDR3 is CASSLRTFSYYEQYF. CDR3 bases: TGTGCCAGCAGCTTAAGGACATTTTCCTACTACGAGCAGTACTTC. Full variable domain (remainder filled in from reference TRBV7-8 and TRBJ2-7): GAGVSQSPRYKVAKRGQDVALRCDPISGHVSLFWYQQALGQGPEFLTYFQNEAQLDKSGLPSDRFFAERPEGSVSTLKIQRTQQEDSAVYLCASSLRTFSYYEQYFGPGTRLTVT.

The gene calls are TRBV4-2 and TRBJ2-3; 14 nucleotides align to TRBD2. V lost 0 bases and J lost 9; bases outside the gene matches: 8. The CDR3 is 17 amino acids. Germline-derived CDR1 and CDR2 are LGHNA and YNFKEQ. CDR3 sequence reads: CASSQDRGLAGAGTQYF. CDR3 nucleotide sequence: TGTGCCAGCAGCCAAGATAGGGGACTAGCGGGGGCTGGAACGCAGTATTTT.

V is TRBV2 and J is TRBJ2-3; a possible D gene is TRBD1 (6 bases). The V gene's germline CDR1 is SNHLY and CDR2 FYNNEI. V dropped 7 bases and J dropped 2 bases, with 16 bases sitting between them. The CDR3 sequence is 15 residues long. The CDR3 bases are TGTGCCAGCACCCGGGACACCCTAACCACAGATACGCAGTATTTT. It is translated as CASTRDTLTTDTQYF.

The chain is built from TRBV12-3 or TRBV12-4 and TRBJ2-5; a weak D match, TRBD1 (5 bases). Deletions cut 4 bases from V and 4 bases from J, with 13 bases between. CDR3 length: 14 amino acids. In nucleotides, the CDR3 is TGTGCCAGCAGTTGGGCAGGGTTGTTAGAGACCCAGTACTTC. Protein sequence: CASSWAGLLETQYF.

CDR3 residues: CASSEHRVNDEQYF. The CDR3 nucleotides read TGTGCCAGCAGTGAACACAGGGTAAATGACGAGCAGTACTTC. The chain employs TRBV2 and TRBJ2-7, with D tentatively TRBD1 (6 bases). Germline values: CDR1 SNHLY, CDR2 FYNNEI. The ends were cut back, 2 bases at V and 5 bases at J, with 13 bases in the middle. The CDR3 length is 14 residues.

This clonotype was recorded a few times. J is TRBJ2-2 and V is TRBV6-2 or TRBV6-3; 7 bases match TRBD1. This CDR3 comprises 16 residues. The germline V gene encodes CDR1 MNHEY and CDR2 SVGEGT. Unmatched junction bases numbered 3, after V lost 0 bases and J lost 2 bases. The CDR3 nucleotides read TGTGCCAGCAGTTACTCCGGGACAGCCAACACCGGGGAGCTGTTTTTT. This encodes CASSYSGTANTGELFF.

CDR3 loop: CSGGDRAPEAFF. In DNA form, the CDR3 reads TGCAGCGGTGGGGACAGGGCGCCTGAAGCTTTCTTT. The V call is TRBV29-1, the J call TRBJ1-1; 9 positions agree with TRBD1. The germline V gene encodes CDR1 SQVTM and CDR2 ANQGSEA. J lost 6 bases, V lost 7 bases, and 6 bases had no gene match. The CDR3 contains 12 residues.

This clonotype was counted a few times. The J gene is TRBJ1-2, the V gene TRBV2; 8 nucleotides agree with TRBD1. This CDR3 spans 13 amino acids. V dropped 8 bases and J dropped 4; count of bases not matched to a gene: 6. Germline CDR1 and CDR2: SNHLY and FYNNEI. The chain's CDR3 is CASGTGQVYGYTF. As DNA, the CDR3 is TGTGCCAGCGGAACGGGACAGGTCTATGGCTACACCTTC.

This clonotype was counted between two and nine times. The CDR3 DNA sequence: TGCGCCAGCAGCCAAGAGGACAGGGTCTACAATGAGCAGTTCTTC. Translating it yields CASSQEDRVYNEQFF. This chain joins TRBV4-1 and TRBJ2-1; the match to TRBD1 covers 8 bases. J gave up 3 bases and V 0 bases, and 1 base lay outside the gene matches. The CDR3 runs to 15 residues. Germline V gives CDR1 MGHRA, CDR2 YSYEKL.

This chain connects TRBV20-1 to TRBJ2-1; a weak D match, TRBD2 (7 bases). Germline assignment: CDR1 DFQATT and CDR2 SNEGSKA (reference sequence). The CDR3 is made up of 14 amino acids. V shed 5 bases and J shed 8 bases, with 19 bases lying between them. The CDR3 nucleotides read TGCAGTGCTCCAGCCCGGGGGGCCTTGGATGAGCAGTTCTTC. Encoded protein: CSAPARGALDEQFF.

This clonotype was detected ten times or more. The chain carries TRBV2 and TRBJ2-7; D is undetermined. Trimming shortened V by 5 bases and J by 3 bases, and 5 bases separated the two germline ends. CDR1 and CDR2 from the germline V gene are SNHLY and FYNNEI. The CDR3 sequence is 11 residues long. The CDR3 coding sequence is TGTGCCAGCAGTTGGCTCTACGAGCAGTACTTC. Protein sequence: CASSWLYEQYF. Based on the CDR3 plus reference TRBV2 and TRBJ2-7, the full variable domain is EPEVTQTPSHQVTQMGQEVILRCVPISNHLYFYWYRQILGQKVEFLVSFYNNEISEKSEIFDDQFSVERPDGSNFTLKIRSTKLEDSAMYFCASSWLYEQYFGPGTRLTVT.

This clonotype showed up just a few times. The V and J genes are TRBV27 and TRBJ2-1, with TRBD2 identical over 12 bases. J lost 10 bases, V lost 4 bases, and 8 bases had no gene match. Germline V lookup: CDR1 MNHEY, CDR2 SMNVEV (reference sequence). The CDR3 covers 15 residues. The CDR3 region has the DNA TGTGCCAGCAGTTCCCTAGCGGGGGGGTCATTCGAGCAGTTCTTC. The encoded protein is CASSSLAGGSFEQFF.

J is TRBJ2-1 and V is TRBV15; D not resolved. TRBJ2-7 explains the end of the DNA better; the J call may be wrong. CDR1 and CDR2 from the germline V gene are LNHNV and YYDKDF (reference sequence). The CDR3 extends over 14 amino acids. CDR3 nucleotide sequence: TGTGCCACCAGCAGAGTGGCTGGCTACAATGAGCAGTACTTC. Translating gives CATSRVAGYNEQYF.

This clonotype was seen more than once but under ten times. CDR3 sequence (DNA): TGTGCCAGCAGCGCCAAGGTTCGACAGGGGGTAAACAATGAGCAGTTCTTC. Its protein product is CASSAKVRQGVNNEQFF. The chain uses TRBV9 and TRBJ2-1; 9 bases map to TRBD1. This CDR3 comprises 17 residues. V was clipped by 3 bases and J by 5 bases; unmatched bases: 12. Germline V gene data show CDR1 as SGDLS and CDR2 as YYNGEE.

This chain links TRBV19 with TRBJ1-2; 7 bases match TRBD1. Germline V gene lookup returns CDR1 LNHDA and CDR2 SQIVND (reference sequence). The CDR3 extends over 14 amino acids. V lost 3 bases and J lost 4; bases outside the gene matches: 5. The CDR3 bases are TGTGCCAGTAGTATGGTCCCAGGGGGCTATGGCTACACCTTC. Residues: CASSMVPGGYGYTF.

The chain recombines TRBV28 with TRBJ2-7; tentative D call: TRBD1 (6 bases). Deletions cut 10 bases from V and 2 bases from J, with 12 bases between. This CDR3 has 12 amino acids. Per germline, CDR1 MDHEN and CDR2 SYDVKM. CDR3 amino acids: CAIQGGPYEQYF. The DNA of the CDR3 is TGTGCCATTCAAGGGGGACCCTACGAGCAGTACTTC.

The chain recombines TRBV27 with TRBJ2-7; perhaps TRBD2 as D (6 bases). There are 13 residues in the CDR3. The germline V gene has CDR1 MNHEY and CDR2 SMNVEV (reference sequence). The V end was cut by 6 bases, the J end by 1 base, with 10 bases between. The CDR3 region is CASRSTSSYEQYF. CDR3 nucleotide sequence: TGTGCCAGCAGATCGACTAGTTCCTACGAGCAGTACTTC.

This clonotype has more than one count but fewer than ten. V and J are TRBV6-5 and TRBJ2-5, with a weak D call TRBD2 (5 bases). CDR1 and CDR2 (germline): MNHEY, SVGAGI. Deletions cut 2 bases from V and 6 bases from J, with 7 bases between. This CDR3 has 12 residues. This chain's CDR3 is CASSYEGQTQYF. CDR3 coding DNA: TGTGCCAGCAGTTACGAGGGTCAGACCCAGTACTTC.

In its sample, this clonotype was seen a few times. The rearrangement links TRBV7-9 to TRBJ1-5, with 11 bases lining up with TRBD1. Unmatched junction bases numbered 12, after V lost 5 bases and J lost 6 bases. The CDR3 consists of 17 residues. Germline V gene lookup returns CDR1 SEHNR and CDR2 FQNEAQ (reference sequence). CDR3 bases: TGTGCCAGCAGCCTGGCCCTAGGACAGGGGGCTGCTCAGCCCCAGCATTTT. Its translation: CASSLALGQGAAQPQHF. The full variable domain, its missing parts supplied by reference TRBV7-9 and TRBJ1-5, is DTGVSQNPRHKITKRGQNVTFRCDPISEHNRLYWYRQTLGQGPEFLTYFQNEAQLEKSRLLSDRFSAERPKGSFSTLEIQRTEQGDSAMYLCASSLALGQGAAQPQHFGDGTRLSIL.

The chain joins TRBV7-2 to TRBJ2-3, with 10 bases identical to TRBD2. CDR1 is SGHTA, CDR2 FQGNSA, per germline. The CDR3 has 18 amino acids. V shed 7 bases and J 1 base; nucleotides not matched to a gene: 14. The CDR3 loop reads CASTPRVAGGWGTDTQYF. In nucleotides, the CDR3 is TGTGCCAGCACGCCCAGGGTAGCGGGAGGTTGGGGCACAGATACGCAGTATTTT.

Only a few counts were recorded for this clonotype. The chain joins TRBV20-1 to TRBJ2-7; 10 positions agree with TRBD2. Germline V CDR1 and CDR2: DFQATT, SNEGSKA (reference sequence). The CDR3 consists of 13 residues. The V and J ends lost 8 bases and 3 bases, in that order; junction bases with no gene match: 7. The CDR3 reads CSLGLADVYEQYF. The CDR3 nucleotides read TGCAGTTTAGGACTAGCGGACGTCTACGAGCAGTACTTC.

V usage is TRBV7-9 and J usage is TRBJ1-1; TRBD1 is a possible D gene (6 bases). The V end lost 2 bases, the J end lost 13 bases, and 11 bases lay between the germline ends. CDR1 and CDR2 (germline): SEHNR, FQNEAQ (reference sequence). The CDR3 length is 11 residues. The CDR3 protein is CASSLPGVDFF. The CDR3 DNA follows: TGTGCCAGCAGCTTACCAGGGGTCGATTTCTTT.

This clonotype was detected a few times. The chain links TRBV4-2 to TRBJ2-4, with 9 bases aligning to TRBD2. The germline V gene has CDR1 LGHNA and CDR2 YNFKEQ. The CDR3 covers 15 residues. V was clipped by 2 bases and J by 6 bases; unmatched bases: 5. The CDR3 sequence is CASSQYQAGGNIQYF. The CDR3 coding sequence is TGTGCCAGCAGCCAATATCAAGCGGGAGGAAACATTCAGTACTTC.

This clonotype was seen ten or more times. This chain uses TRBV20-1 with TRBJ2-1; D is unclear. Trimming pared 3 bases from V and 3 bases from J, leaving 18 bases between. Germline lookup yields CDR1 DFQATT and CDR2 SNEGSKA (reference sequence). This CDR3 is built from 16 residues. Here the CDR3 reads CSARARVGPDYNEQFF. Written as DNA, the CDR3 is TGCAGTGCTAGGGCTAGAGTAGGCCCTGACTACAATGAGCAGTTCTTC.

This chain links TRBV29-1 with TRBJ2-5; 7 nucleotides line up with TRBD2. J was trimmed by 1 base and V by 4 bases; bases with no gene match: 9. Germline V gives CDR1 SQVTM, CDR2 ANQGSEA. The CDR3 runs to 15 residues. CDR3 sequence reads: CSVAHLGGVQETQYF. The CDR3 DNA follows: TGCAGCGTTGCACACTTGGGAGGGGTCCAAGAGACCCAGTACTTC.

The chain recombines TRBV29-1 with TRBJ1-2, with 11 bases identical to TRBD1. This CDR3 region has 13 residues. V dropped 6 bases and J dropped 4; count of bases not matched to a gene: 4. Germline CDR1 is SQVTM and CDR2 is ANQGSEA. Here the CDR3 DNA reads TGCAGCGTCTCCGGGACAGGGGGCTATGGCTACACCTTC. Amino acid sequence: CSVSGTGGYGYTF. Supplemented by reference TRBV29-1 and TRBJ1-2, the full variable domain reads SAVISQKPSRDICQRGTSLTIQCQVDSQVTMMFWYRQQPGQSLTLIATANQGSEATYESGFVIDKFPISRPNLTFSTLTVSNMSPEDSSIYLCSVSGTGGYGYTFGSGTRLTVV.

This clonotype showed up just a few times. This chain uses TRBV20-1 with TRBJ2-3; D call uncertain. The CDR3 runs 13 residues. Germline V gene lookup returns CDR1 DFQATT and CDR2 SNEGSKA (reference sequence). Trimming cost V 1 base and J 3 bases, with 8 bases left between them. The CDR3 here is CSARGRWTDTQYF. The DNA for the CDR3 is TGCAGTGCTAGAGGGAGATGGACAGATACGCAGTATTTT.

V gene TRBV4-2 combines with J gene TRBJ2-5; TRBD1 agrees at 7 bases. J was trimmed by 2 bases and V by 1 base; bases with no gene match: 16. CDR1 is LGHNA, CDR2 YNFKEQ, per germline. This CDR3 has 19 amino acids. The CDR3 DNA is TGTGCCAGCAGCCAAGCTGACAGGGTCCCCCCTCAGACACAAGAGACCCAGTACTTC. Amino acid sequence: CASSQADRVPPQTQETQYF.